A single sample is the source of the 19 T cell receptor beta chains below, sequenced in a study of identifying expanded T cells in peripheral blood. The assay was immunoSEQ multiplex PCR, and TCRdb's table has in-frame clones only and misses some. The sample holds 60,000 to 70,000 clones; around four fifths are singletons and the top ten take about 19%. Specimen: blood. The source of these receptors is a person aged 18 to 75 in good health.

V usage is TRBV11-2 and J usage is TRBJ2-3, with TRBD2 as a possible D gene (5 bases). This CDR3 contains 13 residues. V lost 5 bases, J lost 1 base, and 7 bases lay in between. Germline loops: CDR1 SGHAT, CDR2 FQNNGV. The chain's CDR3 is CASSISGTDTQYF. CDR3 nucleotides: TGTGCCAGCAGCATTAGCGGCACAGATACGCAGTATTTT.

The J gene is TRBJ1-2, the V gene TRBV19, with 10 bases identical to TRBD1. The CDR3 spans 15 residues. J was trimmed by 0 bases and V by 8 bases; bases with no gene match: 6. CDR1 LNHDA and CDR2 SQIVND come from the germline V gene (reference sequence). The CDR3 is CASGTGQGANYGYTF. The CDR3 coding sequence is TGTGCCAGTGGCACCGGACAGGGGGCTAACTATGGCTACACCTTC. Drawing the rest from reference TRBV19 and TRBJ1-2, the complete variable domain is DGGITQSPKYLFRKEGQNVTLSCEQNLNHDAMYWYRQDPGQGLRLIYYSQIVNDFQKGDIAEGYSVSREKKESFPLTVTSAQKNPTAFYLCASGTGQGANYGYTFGSGTRLTVV.

The chain uses TRBV1 and TRBJ2-7; TRBD2 reflects the table's D call only, with no check against the DNA. TRBV1 is described as a pseudogene. CDR3 length: 16 amino acids. The CDR3 region is CTSSPEVQHGSYEQYV. CDR3 coding DNA: TGCACCAGCAGCCCAGAGGTCCAGCACGGGTCCTACGAGCAGTACGTC.

This sequence joins TRBV6-5 and TRBJ2-7, with 7 bases identical to TRBD2. CDR1 is MNHEY and CDR2 is SVGAGI in the germline V gene. Trimming cost V 6 bases and J 8 bases; bases outside gene matches: 7. The CDR3 runs to 12 residues. The DNA of the CDR3 is TGTGCCAGCAGCTCGGGGGGTCCGAAGCAGTACGTC. Protein sequence: CASSSGGPKQYV.

The J gene is TRBJ2-1, the V gene TRBV7-8, with D possibly being TRBD1 (7 bases). Trimming took 3 bases from V and 1 from J, leaving 16 bases between them. Germline V gene sequence: CDR1 SGHVS, CDR2 FQNEAQ. This CDR3 has 17 amino acids. The CDR3 is CASSFSRTGLSYNEQFF. In nucleotides, the CDR3 is TGTGCCAGCAGCTTTTCCAGGACAGGACTATCCTACAATGAGCAGTTCTTC.

The chain recombines TRBV10-3 with TRBJ2-1, with D tentatively TRBD1 or TRBD2 (6 bases each). From germline, CDR1 is ENHRY and CDR2 SYGVKD. There are 13 residues in the CDR3. The germline V and J ends were trimmed by 4 bases and 7 bases, with 11 bases remaining between them. The CDR3 sequence is CAISGRGANEQFF. For the CDR3, the DNA is TGTGCCATCAGTGGTAGGGGGGCGAATGAGCAGTTCTTC.

This clone was found once. CDR3 sequence reads: CATSRGGRGTGELFF. The CDR3 coding sequence is TGTGCCACCAGCAGGGGGGGCCGTGGCACCGGGGAGCTGTTTTTT. This chain connects TRBV15 to TRBJ2-2; TRBD1 or TRBD2 may be the D gene (6 bases each). Trimming cost V 3 bases and J 4 bases, with 12 bases left between them. This CDR3 has 15 amino acids. The germline CDR1 and CDR2 sequences are LNHNV and YYDKDF (reference sequence).

This clone has more than one count but fewer than ten. The chain is built from TRBV11-3 and TRBJ2-3; D not certain. Germline V gene sequence: CDR1 SGHNT, CDR2 YENEEA. With 1 base removed from V and 0 bases from J, the gap between germline ends came to 8 bases. This CDR3 has 15 amino acids. DNA of the CDR3: TGTGCCAGCAGCTTAGGCGATTCTAGCACAGATACGCAGTATTTT. This codes for CASSLGDSSTDTQYF.

The genes are TRBV19 and TRBJ2-1; TRBD1 matches 8 bases. The CDR3 loop spans 16 amino acids. CDR1 LNHDA and CDR2 SQIVND come from the germline V gene (reference sequence). The junction had 7 bases not matched to a gene; V was cut back by 5 bases and J by 1 base. The CDR3 DNA sequence: TGTGCCAGTAGTCCGGACAGGGATATATCCTACAATGAGCAGTTCTTC. It encodes CASSPDRDISYNEQFF.

The V call is TRBV5-6, the J call TRBJ2-1; D is uncertain. The CDR3 spans 15 residues. CDR1 and CDR2 (germline): SGHDT, YYEEEE. The germline V and J ends were trimmed by 0 bases and 6 bases, with 13 bases remaining between them. The CDR3 loop reads CASSLAMVPRNEQFF. CDR3 in DNA: TGTGCCAGCAGCTTGGCCATGGTTCCTCGCAATGAGCAGTTCTTC.

This clone was observed a single time. This chain connects TRBV21-1 to TRBJ2-2; the tabulated D call, TRBD2, remains unverified against the DNA. TRBV21-1 is a listed pseudogene. The CDR3 runs to 16 residues. The CDR3 region is CASSKGERANTGELFF. CDR3 in DNA: TGTGCCAGCAGCAAAGGGGAGCGAGCGAACACCGGGGAGCTGTTTTTT.

This chain joins TRBV5-4 and TRBJ1-1; D is perhaps TRBD1 (5 bases). Germline lookup yields CDR1 SGHNT and CDR2 YYREEE (reference sequence). Trimming stripped 0 bases from V and 8 bases from J, with 14 bases between. The CDR3 covers 14 residues. CDR3 nucleotides: TGTGCCAGCAGCTTGGTAATCCTCCGGGGGGAAGCTTTCTTT. Amino acids: CASSLVILRGEAFF.

This clone was seen only once. The chain is built from TRBV14 and TRBJ2-3; 8 bases are a match to TRBD2. The CDR3 is made up of 15 amino acids. Germline V lookup: CDR1 SGHDN, CDR2 FVKESK. J lost 0 bases, V lost 5 bases, and 4 bases had no gene match. The CDR3 protein is CASSWRGASTDTQYF. The CDR3 DNA is TGTGCCAGCAGCTGGCGGGGGGCCAGCACAGATACGCAGTATTTT. Variable domain in full (rest from reference TRBV14 and TRBJ2-3): EAGVTQFPSHSVIEKGQTVTLRCDPISGHDNLYWYRRVMGKEIKFLLHFVKESKQDESGMPNNRFLAERTGGTYSTLKVQPAELEDSGVYFCASSWRGASTDTQYFGPGTRLTVL.

The chain joins TRBV25-1 to TRBJ1-4; the match to TRBD1 covers 8 bases. Germline V gene data show CDR1 as MGHDK and CDR2 as SYGVNS. V dropped 7 bases and J dropped 7; count of bases not matched to a gene: 5. The CDR3 runs to 13 residues. DNA for the CDR3: TGTGCCAGCAAGGACAGGGACGGTGAAAAACTGTTTTTT. This sequence encodes CASKDRDGEKLFF.

The J gene is TRBJ1-6, the V gene TRBV5-4; D ambiguous. Germline V gene sequence: CDR1 SGHNT, CDR2 YYREEE (reference sequence). The CDR3 spans 14 residues. The V end was cut by 0 bases, the J end by 6 bases, with 7 bases between. The CDR3 coding sequence is TGTGCCAGCAGCTTGGGTGGGGTTAATTCACCCCTCCACTTT. Amino acid sequence: CASSLGGVNSPLHF.

The chain carries TRBV19 and TRBJ1-2; the D gene is possibly TRBD1 (5 bases). Trimming took off 8 bases at V and 4 bases at J, with 20 bases between the two ends. The CDR3 totals 15 residues. Germline CDR1 and CDR2: LNHDA and SQIVND (reference sequence). The CDR3 here is CASRRSGTKSYGYTF. DNA of the CDR3: TGTGCCAGTCGAAGGTCCGGGACGAAAAGCTATGGCTACACCTTC.

This chain's CDR3 is CSVEGTTSTDTQYF. For the CDR3, the DNA is TGCAGCGTTGAGGGGACTACAAGCACAGATACGCAGTATTTT. This chain joins TRBV29-1 and TRBJ2-3; the match to TRBD2 covers 7 bases. The CDR3 contains 14 residues. The germline V gene has CDR1 SQVTM and CDR2 ANQGSEA. V shed 3 bases, J shed 0 bases, and the junction held 3 bases outside the gene matches.

This clone was detected only once. V is TRBV5-4 and J is TRBJ2-3, with D unresolved. The CDR3 runs to 12 residues. The V gene's germline CDR1 is SGHNT and CDR2 YYREEE (reference sequence). Trimming stripped 1 base from V and 2 bases from J, with 2 bases between. CDR3 protein: CASSLSTDTQYF. CDR3 bases: TGTGCCAGCAGCTTGTCCACAGATACGCAGTATTTT. Looking up the rest from reference TRBV5-4 and TRBJ2-3 gives the full variable domain: ETGVTQSPTHLIKTRGQQVTLRCSSQSGHNTVSWYQQALGQGPQFIFQYYREEENGRGNFPPRFSGLQFPNYSSELNVNALELDDSALYLCASSLSTDTQYFGPGTRLTVL.

DNA for the CDR3: TGTGCCAGCAGCCCACTGGTAGGGGACGGACGTGAAAAACTGTTTTTT. Translated, it gives CASSPLVGDGREKLFF. The V call is TRBV9, the J call TRBJ1-4, with a weak D call TRBD1 (5 bases). This CDR3 is 16 amino acids long. Germline CDR1 SGDLS, CDR2 YYNGEE. Trimming stripped 4 bases from V and 7 bases from J, with 20 bases between.